This T cell receptor beta chain was sequenced in a study of shared clonotypes between healthy human individuals (dated by TCRdb to 2019 to 2021). For the wider study: The cohort comprised two women and a few men aged 18 to 49 years. Different laboratories and diverse techniques were used to prepare libraries and sequence TCR repertoires, to increase sequencing depth and limit assay-specific biases. For each donor, three plates each were used for CD4 naive and CD4 memory, two plates were used for CD8 naive, and one plate was used for CD8 memory. The study deeply sequenced blood TCR repertoires of several healthy adults to estimate repertoire size and the extent of clonotype sharing between individuals. Per donor, leukapheresis produced somewhere between about 0.94 and 9 billion PBMCs. Results the study describes overall, beyond this receptor: Because the study included only a small number of donors, the genetic and exposure-history diversity represented was limited. Pairwise subsampling indicated that sequencing depth was expected to affect the degree of clonotype sharing among donors. Higher generation probabilities were observed for clonotypes shared by all four sorted-subset donors than for non-shared clonotypes. Sampling was limited to blood, and TCR repertoires in tissue likely differ from TCR repertoires in blood. Rarefaction of sorted-subset datasets indicated incomplete sequencing despite the large sequencing depth. Naive subsets generally had larger estimated clonotype richness than memory subsets. Sharing across several donors was observed for about 4.8% of naive CD4, under 4% of naive CD8, over 2% of memory CD4, and over 0.3% of memory CD8 clonotypes.

Cut back by 1 base and 6 bases, the V and J ends lie 7 bases apart. The CDR1 and CDR2 encoded by the germline V gene are SGHRS and YFSETQ. Counted from cysteine to phenylalanine, this CDR3 has 12 amino acids. Only the CDR3 part of the read is kept: 36 bases, read in frame from the first base. Note on this clone: The clone's antigen remains unknown. Nothing much larger sits one base from this clone, and base qualities are not available.

TCR CDR3 regions were amplified from genomic DNA by multiplex PCR using the deep immunoSEQ assay. Genomic DNA extracted from each cell subset was distributed evenly over all wells of several immunoSEQ 96-well plates, and each plate served as one replicate. For sorted subsets, around 0.2 ug of genomic DNA, equivalent to around 31,000 T cell genomes, went into each replicate PCR. Purified libraries were quantified with a Qubit 3.0 fluorometer, sized on a Bioanalyzer 2100, and re-quantified with the KAPA Library Quantification kit. Every immunoSEQ 96-well plate was sequenced on a dedicated single-read 150-cycle Illumina NextSeq 550 flow cell. On the study's bioinformatics: Because the immunoSEQ output held only junctional sequences and lacked quality scores, the filtering could not match the filtering applied to full-length reads. To assign V/J genes and CDR3, sequences were annotated against IMGT germline references using PyIR, a Python wrapper for IgBLAST v1.9. Reads with weak V/J assignments (E-value above 1e-6), missing CDR3, stop codons, out-of-frame junctions, or ambiguous translated residues were removed. V3J clonotypes were defined as sequences sharing the same inferred V gene, J gene, and CDR3 amino acid sequence. Percentage overlap between repertoires was computed as shared unique clonotypes divided by the size of the smaller repertoire. Repertoire richness was assessed with RTK rarefaction, the Chao1 estimator, and Recon v2.1 estimates of unobserved clonotypes. Generation probabilities were computed with OLGA for all TCRbeta clonotypes obtained by the gDNA method from four donors. TCRdb took this table from immuneACCESS and kept in-frame rearrangements with V and J called. Such tables lack part of the clones; where checked against another copy, unresolved V genes explain under half of the gap, and the rest is unexplained. The DNA was the basis for D and trimming; V, J and clone size are from that table. The sample table shows more than 2 million clones, and 95% are seen once. Of the sample, 0.1% to 0.15% is held by the ten largest clones.

The donors were healthy, HIV-negative adults who had no recently reported acute infections or vaccinations. Only Caucasian adults living in Nashville, Tennessee, USA were represented among the donors. Magnetic negative selection was used to enrich CD4+ T cells, after which naive cells were positively selected on CD45RA and the negative fraction became the memory subset. Blood was obtained by leukapheresis, after which PBMCs were separated by Ficoll-Histopaque density gradient centrifugation and cryopreserved in liquid nitrogen vapor phase. Analytical flow cytometry was used to check the purity and quantity of every magnetically sorted T cell population. From each sorted fraction, genomic DNA was isolated and quantified by UV absorbance on a Nanodrop 2000c.

The sequence came from a man between 18 and 35 years old in good health. Sequenced sample: naive CD4+ T cells sorted from blood. The cell subset or site label of this sample denotes: CD45RA+ positively selected. The chain couples TRBV5-1 to TRBJ1-2, and the D gene may be TRBD1, 5 bases matching. The CDR3 reads CASSLQGNGYTF. The sequence in DNA is TGCGCCAGCAGCTTGCAGGGTAATGGCTACACCTTC. This CDR3, with the reference TRBV5-1 and TRBJ1-2 proteins standing in past its ends, gives the full variable domain KAGVTQTPRYLIKTRGQQVTLSCSPISGHRSVSWYQQTPGQGLQFLFEYFSETQRNKGNFPGRFSGRQFSNSRSEMNVSTLELGDSALYLCASSLQGNGYTFGSGTRLTVV.